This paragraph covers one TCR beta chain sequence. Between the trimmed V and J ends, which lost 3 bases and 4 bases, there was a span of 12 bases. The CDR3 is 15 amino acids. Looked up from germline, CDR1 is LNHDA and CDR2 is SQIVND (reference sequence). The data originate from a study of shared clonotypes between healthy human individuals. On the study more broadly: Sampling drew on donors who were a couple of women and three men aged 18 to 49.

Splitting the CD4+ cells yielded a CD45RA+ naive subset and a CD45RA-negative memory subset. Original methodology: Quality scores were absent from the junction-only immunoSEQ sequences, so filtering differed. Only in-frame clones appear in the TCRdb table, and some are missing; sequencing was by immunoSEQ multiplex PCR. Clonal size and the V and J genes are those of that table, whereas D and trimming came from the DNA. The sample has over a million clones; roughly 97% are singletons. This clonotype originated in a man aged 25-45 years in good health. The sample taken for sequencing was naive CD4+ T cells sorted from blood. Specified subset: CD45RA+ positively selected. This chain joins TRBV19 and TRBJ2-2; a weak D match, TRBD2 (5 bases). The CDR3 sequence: CASSMERRGTGELFF. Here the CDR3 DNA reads TGTGCCAGTAGTATGGAGAGACGGGGCACCGGGGAGCTGTTTTTT.